These 26 T cell receptor beta chains share one sample of origin, sequenced in a study of blood T cell repertoires in COVID-19. Repertoires were generated with immunoSEQ multiplex PCR, while TCRdb's copy carries only in-frame clones and drops some. The table lists more than 250,000 clones, more than 80% of them singletons. Sequenced material: peripheral blood. Receptors originate from a man aged 18 to 29 who had recovered from COVID-19.

The chain carries TRBV13 and TRBJ2-3, with 13 nucleotides matching TRBD2. The CDR3 is 15 residues long. Looked up from germline, CDR1 is PRHDT and CDR2 is FYEKMQ (reference sequence). The ends lost 4 bases at V and 3 bases at J; junction bases unmatched: 1. CDR3 protein: CASSWGLAGTDTQYF. CDR3 coding DNA: TGTGCCAGCAGCTGGGGACTAGCGGGAACAGATACGCAGTATTTT.

The V call is TRBV27, the J call TRBJ2-5; weak D call: TRBD2 (7 bases). Trimming left V 6 bases short and J 5 bases short, with 25 bases between. Per the germline V gene, CDR1 is MNHEY and CDR2 is SMNVEV (reference sequence). The CDR3 consists of 17 residues. The CDR3 region is CASSRNLAVQGGETQYF. CDR3 DNA: TGTGCCAGCAGCCGAAACCTAGCGGTCCAAGGGGGGGAGACCCAGTACTTC.

This chain uses TRBV19 with TRBJ1-1; no clear D. The CDR3 runs to 13 residues. Germline V gene lookup returns CDR1 LNHDA and CDR2 SQIVND (reference sequence). The V and J ends lost 3 bases and 0 bases respectively, with 5 bases between them. The DNA of the CDR3 is TGTGCCAGTAGTATGGCCATGAACACTGAAGCTTTCTTT. Translation gives CASSMAMNTEAFF.

The chain uses TRBV7-2 and TRBJ1-5, with D maybe TRBD1 (6 bases). The CDR3 totals 17 residues. From germline, CDR1 is SGHTA and CDR2 FQGNSA. Deletions cut 0 bases from V and 0 bases from J, with 12 bases between. The CDR3 protein is CASSLAATGYSNQPQHF. The CDR3 coding sequence is TGTGCCAGCAGCTTAGCGGCAACAGGGTATAGCAATCAGCCCCAGCATTTT.

The chain has TRBV29-1 and TRBJ1-4; D is unclear. The CDR3 length is 11 residues. Germline CDR1 reads SQVTM; CDR2 reads ANQGSEA. Trimming shortened V by 5 bases and J by 7 bases, and 8 bases separated the two germline ends. The CDR3: CSVLGGEKLFF. CDR3 DNA: TGCAGCGTTCTCGGTGGTGAAAAACTGTTTTTT.

The chain combines TRBV7-2 with TRBJ1-3; possible D gene TRBD1, 6 bases. The V gene lost 5 bases and the J gene lost 8 bases, with 22 bases spanning the gap. Germline CDR1 SGHTA, CDR2 FQGNSA. There are 16 residues in the CDR3. The CDR3 here is CASSQGGSLFADTIYF. The CDR3 bases are TGTGCCAGCAGCCAAGGGGGATCTCTTTTTGCGGACACCATATATTTT.

The chain joins TRBV7-9 to TRBJ1-1; tentatively, D is TRBD1 (6 bases). Deletions cut 8 bases from V and 5 bases from J, with 15 bases between. Germline-derived CDR1 and CDR2 are SEHNR and FQNEAQ (reference sequence). This CDR3 spans 13 amino acids. CDR3 nucleotide sequence: TGTGCCAGCGGTCGGTCTAGGGGGACTGAAGCTTTCTTT. Its translation: CASGRSRGTEAFF.

The chain recombines TRBV6-2 or TRBV6-3 with TRBJ2-1, with 9 positions matching TRBD2. CDR3 length equals 17 residues. Germline V lookup: CDR1 MNHEY, CDR2 SVGEGT. V lost 0 bases, J lost 5 bases, and 8 bases stayed unmatched. The CDR3 DNA follows: TGTGCCAGCAGTTACTCTTATCCGGGACTAGCTCACAATGAGCAGTTCTTC. It yields the protein CASSYSYPGLAHNEQFF.

V is TRBV19 and J is TRBJ2-7; 8 positions agree with TRBD1. This CDR3 comprises 14 residues. The trim removed 4 bases at V and 2 bases at J, leaving 4 bases unmatched. Per the germline V gene, CDR1 is LNHDA and CDR2 is SQIVND (reference sequence). CDR3 protein: CASSRQGAAYEQYF. CDR3 bases: TGTGCCAGTAGTAGGCAGGGGGCTGCCTACGAGCAGTACTTC.

CDR3 in DNA: TGTGCCAGCAGCCCGGGACAGGCTTCTCAGCCCCAGCATTTT. It encodes CASSPGQASQPQHF. The chain uses TRBV5-8 and TRBJ1-5; TRBD1 aligns across 8 bases. CDR1 and CDR2 from the germline V gene are SGHTS and YDEGEE. The CDR3 has 14 amino acids. The ends lost 4 bases at V and 6 bases at J; junction bases unmatched: 6.

The J gene is TRBJ1-2, the V gene TRBV5-5; TRBD1 aligns across 10 bases. This CDR3 has 13 amino acids. V shed 4 bases, J shed 5 bases, and the junction held 2 bases outside the gene matches. Germline CDR1 reads SGHKS; CDR2 reads YYEKEE (reference sequence). CDR3 DNA sequence: TGTGCCAGCAGCACGGGACAGGGGTATGGCTACACCTTC. This sequence encodes CASSTGQGYGYTF. Full variable domain (remainder filled in from reference TRBV5-5 and TRBJ1-2): DAGVTQSPTHLIKTRGQQVTLRCSPISGHKSVSWYQQVLGQGPQFIFQYYEKEERGRGNFPDRFSARQFPNYSSELNVNALLLGDSALYLCASSTGQGYGYTFGSGTRLTVV.

V is TRBV27 and J is TRBJ2-1, with D perhaps TRBD1 (5 bases). The V gene lost 3 bases and the J gene lost 7 bases, with 13 bases spanning the gap. Germline-derived CDR1 and CDR2 are MNHEY and SMNVEV (reference sequence). There are 14 residues in the CDR3. CDR3 protein: CASSLIGVGNEQFF. The CDR3 DNA sequence: TGTGCCAGCAGTTTGATAGGGGTTGGGAATGAGCAGTTCTTC.

Only one count was recorded for this clone. The genes are TRBV4-2 and TRBJ2-7, with 9 bases lining up with TRBD1. CDR1 is LGHNA, CDR2 YNFKEQ, per germline. V trimming: 7 bases; J trimming: 5 bases; junction bases outside the gene matches: 6. The CDR3 loop spans 13 amino acids. The CDR3 protein is CASTTGTGNEQYF. The CDR3 region has the DNA TGTGCCAGCACCACCGGGACAGGGAACGAGCAGTACTTC.

The chain recombines TRBV30 with TRBJ1-3, with a weak D call TRBD1 (6 bases). Trimming removed 3 bases at V and 0 bases at J, with 15 bases between. From germline, CDR1 is GTSNPN and CDR2 SVGIG (reference sequence). The CDR3 covers 16 residues. This CDR3 reads CAWRRTVGSSGNTIYF. In DNA form, the CDR3 reads TGTGCCTGGAGGCGGACAGTAGGCTCCTCTGGAAACACCATATATTTT.

The V gene is TRBV13, the J gene TRBJ1-5, with D possibly matching TRBD1 (6 bases). The CDR3 is made up of 14 amino acids. Germline V lookup: CDR1 PRHDT, CDR2 FYEKMQ (reference sequence). Trimming stripped 0 bases from V and 4 bases from J, with 7 bases between. The CDR3 reads CASSLGTGNQPQHF. CDR3 nucleotides: TGTGCCAGCAGCTTAGGCACAGGGAATCAGCCCCAGCATTTT.

J is TRBJ2-6 and V is TRBV5-1, with 7 bases identical to TRBD2. Germline CDR1 reads SGHRS; CDR2 reads YFSETQ. The trim removed 1 base at V and 0 bases at J, leaving 7 bases unmatched. CDR3 size: 18 residues. DNA of the CDR3: TGCGCCAGCAGCTTGTTGCCTAGCGGCCGCTCTGGGGCCAACGTCCTGACTTTC. This codes for CASSLLPSGRSGANVLTF.

The chain joins TRBV18 to TRBJ2-1; 10 nucleotides agree with TRBD2. V was pared by 3 bases and J by 0 bases, with 11 bases of the junction left unmatched. This CDR3 comprises 19 residues. CDR1 is KGHSH and CDR2 is LQKENI in the germline V gene. CDR3 in amino acids: CASSPRGSGRVSSYNEQFF. CDR3 nucleotides: TGTGCCAGCTCACCGAGGGGGAGCGGGAGGGTTAGCTCCTACAATGAGCAGTTCTTC.

The chain carries TRBV11-2 and TRBJ2-7, with TRBD2 identical over 9 bases. Looked up from germline, CDR1 is SGHAT and CDR2 is FQNNGV. The length of the CDR3 is 17 residues. V lost 1 base to trimming and J lost 2 bases; unmatched junction nucleotides: 9. Written as DNA, the CDR3 is TGTGCCAGCAGCTTAGTGGTAGCGGGGGAAAAAACCTACGAGCAGTACTTC. Translated, it gives CASSLVVAGEKTYEQYF.

The chain carries TRBV7-2 and TRBJ1-2; 8 positions match TRBD1. The germline gives CDR1 SGHTA, CDR2 FQGNSA. CDR3 length equals 16 residues. J was trimmed by 1 base and V by 0 bases; bases with no gene match: 4. Written as DNA, the CDR3 is TGTGCCAGCAGCTTAGCGGGACAGGACGTTAACTATGGCTACACCTTC. As protein: CASSLAGQDVNYGYTF.

The CDR3 region is CASSPGLAEATSTDTQYF. The CDR3 nucleotides read TGTGCCAGCTCACCCGGACTAGCGGAGGCTACTAGCACAGATACGCAGTATTTT. The chain couples TRBV18 to TRBJ2-3; 10 bases match TRBD2. V gave up 3 bases and J gave up 0 bases; unmatched junction bases: 9. Looked up from germline, CDR1 is KGHSH and CDR2 is LQKENI. The CDR3 extends over 18 amino acids.

This chain joins TRBV2 and TRBJ2-2; maybe TRBD1 (6 bases). Trimming took 7 bases from V and 6 from J, leaving 21 bases between them. CDR3 size: 16 residues. The V gene's germline CDR1 is SNHLY and CDR2 FYNNEI. CDR3 in DNA: TGTGCCAGCACCCAGAAAAGGTTGGGACATCCCGGGGAGCTGTTTTTT. Translation: CASTQKRLGHPGELFF.

The chain recombines TRBV24-1 with TRBJ2-1, with 7 bases fitting TRBD1. The CDR3 has 14 residues. Germline V gene data show CDR1 as KGHDR and CDR2 as SFDVKD. V trimming: 4 bases; J trimming: 8 bases; junction bases outside the gene matches: 7. The chain's CDR3 is CATSDTGTADEQFF. The CDR3 nucleotides read TGTGCCACCAGTGACACTGGGACAGCGGATGAGCAGTTCTTC.

The gene calls are TRBV20-1 and TRBJ1-5; no clear D. The CDR3 is 11 amino acids. V was cut by 3 bases and J by 10 bases, with 10 bases left in between. CDR1 DFQATT and CDR2 SNEGSKA come from the germline V gene (reference sequence). The CDR3 DNA reads TGCAGTGCTAGTTCAGGTGGTCCCCAGCATTTT. Its translation is CSASSGGPQHF.

The CDR3 DNA reads as TGCGCCAGCAGCCAAGATTCGGTAAGGGGGAACTATGGCTACACCTTC. Protein: CASSQDSVRGNYGYTF. The V and J genes are TRBV4-3 and TRBJ1-2; D perhaps matches TRBD1 (6 bases). Per germline, CDR1 LGHNA and CDR2 YSLEER. Trimming stripped 0 bases from V and 2 bases from J, with 13 bases between. The CDR3 has 16 amino acids.

This clone was seen more than once but under ten times. The chain combines TRBV15 with TRBJ2-7; 9 bases agree with TRBD1. CDR1 is LNHNV and CDR2 is YYDKDF in the germline V gene (reference sequence). CDR3 length equals 14 residues. J was trimmed by 6 bases and V by 4 bases; bases with no gene match: 7. This chain's CDR3 is CATSIGTGIGEQYF. The CDR3 region has the DNA TGTGCCACCAGCATAGGGACAGGGATCGGCGAGCAGTACTTC.

The rearrangement links TRBV6-1 to TRBJ1-3; 7 bases map to TRBD1. The CDR3 has 18 amino acids. CDR1 is MNHNS, CDR2 SASEGT, per germline. The J segment lost 0 bases and the V segment lost 4 bases, leaving 12 bases of the junction unmatched. The chain's CDR3 is CASSAWTGSSDSGNTIYF. The CDR3 DNA sequence: TGTGCCAGCAGTGCCTGGACAGGCTCTAGCGACTCTGGAAACACCATATATTTT.